The rows below give T cell receptor beta chains drawn from one sample of a study of memory CD4+ T cells and cytomegalovirus serostatus. TCRdb keeps only in-frame clones here, not all; method: immunoSEQ multiplex PCR. The table includes roughly 64,000 clones, roughly three quarters detected once. The specimen sequenced was memory CD4+ T cells from blood. The origin of the receptors is an adult in good health and CMV-seronegative. CDR3s include the opening cysteine and the closing phenylalanine or tryptophan. D genes are given only for firm matches. Not all rows give a size; the values are once, few, many and, for expanded clones, a class.

>TRBV27|TRBJ2-7|.|TRBD1
CASKRQGAHEQYF
TGTGCCAGCAAGAGACAGGGGGCCCACGAGCAGTACTTC
>TRBV14|TRBJ2-2|.|TRBD2
CASSQYLTSGSSTGELFF
TGTGCCAGCAGCCAATACCTGACTAGCGGGAGTAGCACCGGGGAGCTGTTTTTT
>TRBV18|TRBJ2-4|.|.
CASSPTHGDIQYF
TGTGCCAGCTCACCGACCCATGGGGACATTCAGTACTTC
>TRBV13|TRBJ1-1|.|TRBD1
CASSDRDRLTEAFF
TGTGCCAGCAGCGACCGGGACAGGTTGACTGAAGCTTTCTTT
>TRBV5-6|TRBJ1-2|.|.
CASSLFPGQRDYGYTF
TGTGCCAGCAGCCTCTTTCCGGGCCAGCGGGACTATGGCTACACCTTC
>TRBV5-1|TRBJ1-1|few|.
CASTVPGGYTEAFF
TGCGCCAGCACTGTGCCCGGGGGATACACTGAAGCTTTCTTT
>TRBV2|TRBJ2-1|.|.
CASSEEVLNEQFF
TGTGCCAGCAGTGAAGAGGTACTAAATGAGCAGTTCTTC
>TRBV5-4|TRBJ2-7|.|TRBD1
CASSSITGGREQYF
TGTGCCAGCAGCTCCATAACAGGGGGCCGCGAGCAGTACTTC
>TRBV19|TRBJ1-6|once|TRBD1
CASSIDRTGNSPLHF
TGTGCCAGTAGTATAGATAGGACAGGGAATTCACCCCTCCACTTT
>TRBV5-6|TRBJ2-5|.|.
CASSLVVKGARGTQYF
TGTGCCAGCAGCTTGGTGGTTAAGGGGGCGCGGGGGACCCAGTACTTC
>TRBV27|TRBJ2-7|.|TRBD1
CASKSTGTAGQYF
TGTGCCAGCAAATCGACAGGGACAGCAGGGCAGTACTTC
>TRBV5-1|TRBJ1-2|.|TRBD1
CASSLKGGQLYGYTF
TGCGCCAGCAGCTTAAAGGGGGGACAGCTCTATGGCTACACCTTC
>TRBV4-2|TRBJ2-3|.|TRBD2
CASSQDRLAGVRADTQYF
TGTGCCAGCAGCCAAGATCGGCTAGCGGGAGTCCGGGCAGATACGCAGTATTTT
>TRBV5-6|TRBJ2-3|.|.
CASSLRVSLSTDTQYF
TGTGCCAGCAGCTTGCGAGTTTCCCTTAGCACAGATACGCAGTATTTT
>TRBV29-1|TRBJ1-1|.|TRBD1
CSVEAGQGFFEAFF
TGCAGCGTTGAAGCTGGACAGGGGTTCTTCGAAGCTTTCTTT
>TRBV4-2|TRBJ1-2|.|.
CASSQGQDYGYTF
TGTGCCAGCAGCCAGGGGCAGGACTATGGCTACACCTTC
>TRBV28|TRBJ1-1|.|.
CASSLPGHTDTEAFF
TGTGCCAGCAGTTTACCGGGACATACAGACACTGAAGCTTTCTTT
>TRBV11-2|TRBJ2-7|.|.
CASSLGGGGTTEQYF
TGTGCCAGCAGCTTAGGGGGGGGCGGCACTACTGAGCAGTACTTC
>TRBV18|TRBJ2-3|once|.
CASSPDRSDTQYF
TGTGCCAGCTCACCGGACAGATCAGATACGCAGTATTTT
>TRBV2|TRBJ2-5|.|TRBD1
CASSGHRGRGETQYF
TGTGCCAGCAGTGGGCACAGGGGGCGCGGGGAGACCCAGTACTTC
>TRBV28|TRBJ2-5|.|.
CASSLEGPETQYF
TGTGCCAGCAGTTTAGAGGGGCCGGAGACCCAGTACTTC
>TRBV10-3|TRBJ2-7|.|.
CAISSGIRSYEQYF
TGTGCCATCAGTTCCGGGATCCGATCCTACGAGCAGTACTTC